This entry lists 6 T cell receptor beta chains sequenced from one sample in a study of shared clonotypes between healthy human individuals. Clones were sequenced by immunoSEQ multiplex PCR, and TCRdb holds only the in-frame ones, with some missing. The sample includes over 1.5 million clones, around 98% of them seen just once. Specimen: naive CD4+ T cells sorted from blood. As to subset: CD45RA+ positively selected. The receptor source for this set is a man between 25 and 39 years old in good health.

The chain couples TRBV6-6 to TRBJ2-4, with D hard to call. V was trimmed by 7 bases and J by 5 bases, leaving 15 bases between them. From germline, CDR1 is MNHNY and CDR2 SVGAGI (reference sequence). The CDR3 has 14 residues. The CDR3 loop reads CASTQDRTENIQYF. CDR3 DNA sequence: TGTGCCAGCACTCAAGACCGGACCGAAAACATTCAGTACTTC.

The DNA for the CDR3 is TGTGCCAGTAGTATAGGAGGATTGGCAGAGACCCAGTACTTC. Its protein product is CASSIGGLAETQYF. V and J are TRBV19 and TRBJ2-5; D uncertain. Germline V CDR1 and CDR2: LNHDA, SQIVND (reference sequence). The V and J ends lost 1 base and 4 bases respectively, with 10 bases between them. This CDR3 has 14 amino acids.

The chain recombines TRBV27 with TRBJ2-3; 9 bases are a match to TRBD1. Per the germline V gene, CDR1 is MNHEY and CDR2 is SMNVEV (reference sequence). The CDR3 is 15 residues long. V was pared by 3 bases and J by 4 bases, with 5 bases of the junction left unmatched. This CDR3 reads CASSFRDRVSDTQYF. DNA for the CDR3: TGTGCCAGCAGTTTCCGGGACAGGGTTTCAGATACGCAGTATTTT.

The chain recombines TRBV7-2 with TRBJ1-1; D is undetermined. V was shortened by 7 bases and J by 3 bases, with 6 bases between the two germline ends. The CDR3 is 11 residues long. Germline V lookup: CDR1 SGHTA, CDR2 FQGNSA. In DNA form, the CDR3 reads TGTGCCAGCATCCGGTACACTGAAGCTTTCTTT. Translated, it gives CASIRYTEAFF.

The chain employs TRBV28 and TRBJ1-5; D not certain. Per germline, CDR1 MDHEN and CDR2 SYDVKM. Trimming took 6 bases from V and 7 from J, leaving 16 bases between them. This CDR3 comprises 14 residues. The CDR3 loop is CASREGSAGQPQHF. The CDR3 DNA reads TGTGCCAGCAGAGAAGGGTCCGCCGGCCAGCCCCAGCATTTT.

This clone has more than one count but fewer than ten. The sample contains more than one DNA sequence encoding this CDR3. The rearrangement joins TRBV7-2 to TRBJ2-2; D gene ambiguous. There are 12 residues in the CDR3. Germline CDR1 SGHTA, CDR2 FQGNSA. Trimming cost V 2 bases and J 2 bases, with 0 bases left between them. CDR3 DNA sequence: TGTGCCAGCAGCTTAAACACCGGGGAGCTGTTTTTT. Amino acid sequence: CASSLNTGELFF.